This entry lists 31 T cell receptor beta chains sequenced from one sample in a study of chemoradiotherapy in HPV16-positive cancers. Profiling relied on immunoSEQ multiplex PCR, and the TCRdb table lists in-frame clones only, not all of them. The repertoire holds about 53,000 clones, with around nine tenths as singletons. The sample was blood, taken from a patient who underwent chemoradiotherapy. The receptor set was obtained from a human donor with HPV-associated anogenital cancer.

The chain joins TRBV11-2 to TRBJ1-6; D not certain. Trimming stripped 3 bases from V and 7 bases from J, with 4 bases between. CDR3 length: 12 amino acids. CDR1 and CDR2 (germline): SGHAT, FQNNGV. This CDR3 is CASSFGNSPLHF. CDR3 sequence (DNA): TGTGCCAGCAGCTTCGGGAATTCACCCCTCCACTTT.

The sample holds one count of this clone. The V gene is TRBV19, the J gene TRBJ2-6; a possible D gene is TRBD2 (5 bases). This CDR3 contains 15 residues. CDR1 is LNHDA and CDR2 is SQIVND in the germline V gene (reference sequence). Trimming pared 4 bases from V and 4 bases from J, leaving 11 bases between. The CDR3 DNA reads as TGTGCCAGTAGTAAGCGGACTCCCGGGGCCAACGTCCTGACTTTC. It translates to CASSKRTPGANVLTF.

V gene TRBV10-2 combines with J gene TRBJ1-5, with D unclear. V lost 0 bases and J lost 9, with 12 bases in between. The V gene's germline CDR1 is WSHSY and CDR2 SAAADI. This CDR3 comprises 14 residues. In nucleotides, the CDR3 is TGCGCCAGCAGTGAGTCAGGCGGCCTTGGGCCCCAGCATTTT. Its translation is CASSESGGLGPQHF.

The chain combines TRBV10-1 with TRBJ2-7; 13 bases fit TRBD2. This CDR3 region has 17 residues. V trimming: 3 bases; J trimming: 0 bases; junction bases outside the gene matches: 5. Germline CDR1 reads WNHNN; CDR2 reads SYGVQD (reference sequence). CDR3 in DNA: TGCGCCAGCAGTGAAGGGGGGACTAGCGGGGACTCCTACGAGCAGTACTTC. It yields the protein CASSEGGTSGDSYEQYF.

The genes are TRBV4-3 and TRBJ1-2; D not resolved. Germline lookup yields CDR1 LGHNA and CDR2 YSLEER. The CDR3 length is 14 residues. The ends were cut back, 0 bases at V and 1 base at J, with 6 bases in the middle. The DNA for the CDR3 is TGCGCCAGCAGCCAAGATCCCTTTAACTATGGCTACACCTTC. This sequence encodes CASSQDPFNYGYTF.

The chain couples TRBV29-1 to TRBJ1-1; unclear D gene. V was cut by 4 bases and J by 6 bases, with 9 bases left in between. Germline-derived CDR1 and CDR2 are SQVTM and ANQGSEA. The CDR3 contains 11 residues. The CDR3, as DNA: TGCAGCGTTGCCATAGGCCCTGAAGCTTTCTTT. This gives the protein CSVAIGPEAFF. Together with reference TRBV29-1 and TRBJ1-1, the CDR3 gives the full variable domain: SAVISQKPSRDICQRGTSLTIQCQVDSQVTMMFWYRQQPGQSLTLIATANQGSEATYESGFVIDKFPISRPNLTFSTLTVSNMSPEDSSIYLCSVAIGPEAFFGQGTRLTVV.

The chain combines TRBV5-1 with TRBJ2-7; TRBD2 is a possible D gene (5 bases). V was shortened by 2 bases and J by 5 bases, with 11 bases between the two germline ends. The germline V gene encodes CDR1 SGHRS and CDR2 YFSETQ. The CDR3 sequence is 13 residues long. The CDR3 sequence: CASSFSGLHEQYF. CDR3 nucleotides: TGCGCCAGCAGCTTTTCGGGGTTGCACGAGCAGTACTTC.

The chain is built from TRBV6-6 and TRBJ2-3, with TRBD2 identical over 11 bases. CDR1 and CDR2 (germline): MNHNY, SVGAGI (reference sequence). V dropped 5 bases and J dropped 4; count of bases not matched to a gene: 5. The CDR3 totals 15 residues. This CDR3 reads CASSTLAGGSDTQYF. CDR3 bases: TGTGCCAGCAGTACTCTAGCGGGAGGTTCAGATACGCAGTATTTT.

This clone was counted once. The chain links TRBV21-1 to TRBJ1-3; the table's TRBD1 call for D was not verified on the DNA. TRBV21-1 is recorded as a pseudogene. This CDR3 is 18 amino acids long. CDR3 sequence reads: CASSSKGDEEHSGNTIYF. The CDR3, as DNA: TGTGCCAGCAGCAGCAAAGGGGATGAAGAACACTCAGGAAACACCATATATTTT.

This clone was seen only once. This chain joins TRBV11-2 and TRBJ2-3, with 9 bases aligning to TRBD1. The CDR3 spans 16 residues. Germline CDR1 SGHAT, CDR2 FQNNGV. V gave up 1 base and J gave up 5 bases; unmatched junction bases: 7. The DNA of the CDR3 is TGTGCCAGCAGCTTAGGGGGACAGGGCAGGGGAGATACGCAGTATTTT. Translation: CASSLGGQGRGDTQYF.

Only one count was recorded for this clone. V usage is TRBV6-1 and J usage is TRBJ1-4; D unresolved. Germline V CDR1 and CDR2: MNHNS, SASEGT. Between the trimmed V and J ends, which lost 3 bases and 8 bases, there was a span of 13 bases. The CDR3 runs 14 residues. The CDR3 reads CASSDFAVGEKLFF. The DNA for the CDR3 is TGTGCCAGCAGTGATTTTGCAGTAGGGGAAAAACTGTTTTTT.

The chain combines TRBV6-1 with TRBJ2-5; the match to TRBD2 covers 12 bases. Germline loops: CDR1 MNHNS, CDR2 SASEGT. The CDR3 consists of 16 residues. The trim removed 1 base at V and 5 bases at J, leaving 5 bases unmatched. The CDR3 nucleotides read TGTGCCAGCAGTGAAGGGCCCGGGACTAGCGGGGAGACCCAGTACTTC. Amino acid sequence: CASSEGPGTSGETQYF.

J is TRBJ1-3 and V is TRBV6-1; D is unresolved. The CDR3 totals 14 residues. From germline, CDR1 is MNHNS and CDR2 SASEGT. With 6 bases removed from V and 0 bases from J, the gap between germline ends came to 9 bases. The CDR3, as DNA: TGTGCCAGCAGGACACAAAGCTCTGGAAACACCATATATTTT. Protein sequence: CASRTQSSGNTIYF.

This clone showed up just a few times. The V and J genes are TRBV29-1 and TRBJ1-5; D call uncertain. This CDR3 spans 15 amino acids. Trimming stripped 4 bases from V and 1 base from J, with 14 bases between. Germline V CDR1 and CDR2: SQVTM, ANQGSEA. CDR3 residues: CSVVVSGISNQPQHF. CDR3 sequence (DNA): TGCAGCGTTGTTGTCTCGGGAATAAGCAATCAGCCCCAGCATTTT.

This clone came up a few times. The chain carries TRBV21-1 and TRBJ1-5; TRBD1 is the table's D call, not checked against the DNA. TRBV21-1 is annotated as a pseudogene. This CDR3 has 13 amino acids. CDR3 DNA sequence: TGTGCCAGCAGCAAGGCAGGGGGAAAGCCCCAGCATTTT. Amino acid sequence: CASSKAGGKPQHF.

This chain connects TRBV19 to TRBJ2-1; a possible D gene is TRBD2 (5 bases). The germline V and J ends were trimmed by 7 bases and 0 bases, with 16 bases remaining between them. Per germline, CDR1 LNHDA and CDR2 SQIVND (reference sequence). This CDR3 region has 16 residues. The CDR3 nucleotides read TGTGCCAGTACCTGGGCGGGCTCGCCCTCCTACAATGAGCAGTTCTTC. Its protein is CASTWAGSPSYNEQFF.

CDR3 protein: CASSSSFVDEQYF. The CDR3 DNA reads as TGTGCCAGCAGCAGTTCCTTTGTAGACGAGCAGTACTTC. The chain joins TRBV7-8 to TRBJ2-7; D ambiguous. The V end lost 5 bases, the J end lost 5 bases, and 13 bases lay between the germline ends. In germline, CDR1 is SGHVS, CDR2 FQNEAQ. The CDR3 consists of 13 residues.

The CDR3: CASGYRSAPRDILQETQYF. As DNA, the CDR3 is TGTGCTAGTGGTTATCGATCCGCCCCCCGGGACATTCTCCAAGAGACCCAGTACTTC. The gene calls are TRBV12-5 and TRBJ2-5, with D maybe TRBD1 (6 bases). Germline V CDR1 and CDR2: LGHNT, FRNRAP. The CDR3 consists of 19 residues. Trimming left V 4 bases short and J 1 base short, with 25 bases between.

The rearrangement uses TRBV7-2 and TRBJ2-5; 11 bases map to TRBD2. The germline gives CDR1 SGHTA, CDR2 FQGNSA. This CDR3 region has 17 residues. Losses at the gene ends were 1 base for V and 4 bases for J; bases not matched to a gene: 8. The CDR3 DNA sequence: TGTGCCAGCAGCTTAGTTAGCGGGGGGGCGGCGGGAGAGACCCAGTACTTC. It yields the protein CASSLVSGGAAGETQYF.

The chain carries TRBV5-4 and TRBJ2-5, with 8 bases aligning to TRBD1. Germline trimming cut 4 bases from V and 5 bases from J; bases unmatched to any gene: 10. The CDR3 is 15 residues long. Germline CDR1 reads SGHNT; CDR2 reads YYREEE (reference sequence). CDR3 in DNA: TGTGCCAGCAGCGCTACAGGACAGGGTTTGGAGACCCAGTACTTC. Amino acids: CASSATGQGLETQYF.

CDR3 region: CASSVRTSSYEQYF. The CDR3 DNA is TGTGCCAGCAGCGTCCGGACTTCTTCCTACGAGCAGTACTTC. The J gene is TRBJ2-7, the V gene TRBV9, with a weak D call TRBD2 (5 bases). This CDR3 is 14 amino acids long. V dropped 2 bases and J dropped 1 base, with 10 bases sitting between them. Germline CDR1 SGDLS, CDR2 YYNGEE. The variable domain in full, completed from reference TRBV9 and TRBJ2-7, reads DSGVTQTPKHLITATGQRVTLRCSPRSGDLSVYWYQQSLDQGLQFLIQYYNGEERAKGNILERFSAQQFPDLHSELNLSSLELGDSALYFCASSVRTSSYEQYFGPGTRLTVT.

The chain recombines TRBV11-2 with TRBJ2-1; no clear D gene. The CDR3 contains 12 residues. With 6 bases removed from V and 4 bases from J, the gap between germline ends came to 7 bases. From germline, CDR1 is SGHAT and CDR2 FQNNGV. This CDR3 reads CASSRSYNEQFF. CDR3 DNA: TGTGCCAGCAGTCGTTCATACAATGAGCAGTTCTTC.

V is TRBV19 and J is TRBJ2-1, with D unresolved. CDR1 and CDR2 from the germline V gene are LNHDA and SQIVND (reference sequence). V was trimmed by 3 bases and J by 9 bases, leaving 12 bases between them. The CDR3 length is 13 residues. The CDR3 nucleotides are TGTGCCAGTAGTATGGCTTGGGGAATTGAGCAGTTCTTC. It yields the protein CASSMAWGIEQFF.

This sequence joins TRBV28 and TRBJ2-4, with TRBD2 as a possible D gene (7 bases). V was trimmed by 4 bases and J by 0 bases, leaving 10 bases between them. The germline gives CDR1 MDHEN, CDR2 SYDVKM. The CDR3 length is 15 residues. CDR3 coding DNA: TGTGCCAGCAGTTCCGGGGGGCTAGCCAAAAACATTCAGTACTTC. Its translation: CASSSGGLAKNIQYF.

The V and J genes are TRBV11-2 and TRBJ1-6; 8 bases match TRBD1. Germline V lookup: CDR1 SGHAT, CDR2 FQNNGV. The CDR3 contains 14 residues. Trimming at V came to 6 bases and at J to 5 bases, leaving 3 bases not matched to a gene. The CDR3 is CASRDRVNNSPLHF. For the CDR3, the DNA is TGTGCCAGCAGGGACAGGGTCAATAATTCACCCCTCCACTTT.

The chain uses TRBV4-3 and TRBJ2-7, with 9 bases matching TRBD2. CDR1 LGHNA and CDR2 YSLEER come from the germline V gene. This CDR3 spans 16 amino acids. Trimming cost V 1 base and J 2 bases; bases outside gene matches: 6. The CDR3 nucleotides read TGCGCCAGCAGCCAAGTTAGCGGGAGAGGAACCTACGAGCAGTACTTC. It is translated as CASSQVSGRGTYEQYF.

The CDR3: CASGQGSTDTQYF. The CDR3 DNA is TGCGCCAGTGGACAGGGGAGCACAGATACGCAGTATTTT. The chain combines TRBV5-1 with TRBJ2-3, with 9 nucleotides matching TRBD1. The CDR3 runs 13 residues. J gave up 0 bases and V 8 bases, and 1 base lay outside the gene matches. CDR1 and CDR2 (germline): SGHRS, YFSETQ.

J is TRBJ2-4 and V is TRBV19; D is unclear. The CDR3 sequence is 14 residues long. With 1 base removed from V and 0 bases from J, the gap between germline ends came to 4 bases. Germline V gene sequence: CDR1 LNHDA, CDR2 SQIVND (reference sequence). The CDR3 DNA is TGTGCCAGTAGTATAGGGACAGCCAAAAACATTCAGTACTTC. This codes for CASSIGTAKNIQYF.

CDR3: CASRMNSNTEAFF. CDR3 DNA: TGCGCCAGCAGGATGAACTCGAACACTGAAGCTTTCTTT. V is TRBV4-1 and J is TRBJ1-1; D gene ambiguous. The germline V and J ends were trimmed by 6 bases and 1 base, with 9 bases remaining between them. The CDR3 contains 13 residues. CDR1 is MGHRA, CDR2 YSYEKL, per germline.

This chain links TRBV29-1 with TRBJ2-3; 7 bases fit TRBD2. V trimming: 5 bases; J trimming: 3 bases; junction bases outside the gene matches: 5. The V gene's germline CDR1 is SQVTM and CDR2 ANQGSEA. The length of the CDR3 is 13 residues. The CDR3 protein is CSVLGRPTDTQYF. The CDR3 nucleotides are TGCAGCGTTCTCGGGAGGCCGACAGATACGCAGTATTTT.

The J gene is TRBJ2-6, the V gene TRBV5-6, with 9 bases matching TRBD1. This CDR3 has 17 amino acids. In germline, CDR1 is SGHDT, CDR2 YYEEEE. After removal of 5 bases from V and 0 bases from J, the junction contained 6 bases not matched to a gene. The CDR3 DNA is TGTGCCAGCAGTACACAGGGGGCTTTCTCTGGGGCCAACGTCCTGACTTTC. It is translated as CASSTQGAFSGANVLTF.